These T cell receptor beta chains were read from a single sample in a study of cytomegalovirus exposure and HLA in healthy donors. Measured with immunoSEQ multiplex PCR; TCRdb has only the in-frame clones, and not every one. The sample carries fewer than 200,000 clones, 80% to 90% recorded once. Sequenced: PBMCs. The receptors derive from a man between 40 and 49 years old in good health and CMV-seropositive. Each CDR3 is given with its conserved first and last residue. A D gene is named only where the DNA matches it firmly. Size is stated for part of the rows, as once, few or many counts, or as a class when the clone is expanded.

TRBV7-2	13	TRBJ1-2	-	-	TGTGCCAGCAGCCCCAGGGCAGGGGAAGGCTACACCTTC	CASSPRAGEGYTF
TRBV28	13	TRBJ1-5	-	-	TGTGCCAGCAGTTCTCCTAGCAATCAGCCCCAGCATTTT	CASSSPSNQPQHF
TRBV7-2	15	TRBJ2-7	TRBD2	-	TGTGCCAGCAGCTTCCGGACTAGTGCCGACTACGAGCAGTACTTC	CASSFRTSADYEQYF
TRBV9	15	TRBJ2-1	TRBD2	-	TGTGCCAGCAGCGTAGGCGGGAGGGGCTACAATGAGCAGTTCTTC	CASSVGGRGYNEQFF
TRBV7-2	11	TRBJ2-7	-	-	TGTGCCAGCAGCTTAGGTGCCCGACTCCACTTC	CASSLGARLHF
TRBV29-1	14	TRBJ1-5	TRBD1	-	TGCAGCGTTGGGACAGGCGGTAGCAATCAGCCCCAGCATTTT	CSVGTGGSNQPQHF
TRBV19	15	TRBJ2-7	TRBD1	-	TGTGCCAGTAGCATACGTCGACAGGGGCACTACGAGCAGTACTTC	CASSIRRQGHYEQYF
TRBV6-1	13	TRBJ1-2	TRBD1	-	TGTGCCAGCAGGGGGACAGGGGCAGATGGCTACACCTTC	CASRGTGADGYTF
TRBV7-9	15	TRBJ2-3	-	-	TGTGCCAGCAGCGTACAGGCTCCTAGCACAGATACGCAGTATTTT	CASSVQAPSTDTQYF
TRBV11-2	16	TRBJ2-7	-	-	TGTGCCAGCAGCGTAAACCAGTACAGGGAGTGGGCCGAGCAGTACTTC	CASSVNQYREWAEQYF
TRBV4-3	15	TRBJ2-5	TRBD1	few	TGCGCCAGCAGCCCAAGAACAGGGGGCGCAGAGACCCAGTACTTC	CASSPRTGGAETQYF
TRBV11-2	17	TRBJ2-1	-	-	TGTGCCAGCAGCCGCCGGGGTCTCAAGAGCTCCTACAATGAGCAGTTCTTC	CASSRRGLKSSYNEQFF
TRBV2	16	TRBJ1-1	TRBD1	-	TGTGCCAGCAGCGCAGGGGACAGGGGGCGGAACACTGAAGCTTTCTTT	CASSAGDRGRNTEAFF
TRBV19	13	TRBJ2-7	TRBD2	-	TGTGCCAGTAGTATAAGGACTAGCGGACAGCAGTACTTC	CASSIRTSGQQYF
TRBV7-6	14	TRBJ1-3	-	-	TGTGCCAGCATGGACTCGAGCTCTGGAAACACCATATATTTT	CASMDSSSGNTIYF
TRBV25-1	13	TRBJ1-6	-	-	TGTGCCAGCAGTGAATCTGAGAATTCACCCCTCCACTTT	CASSESENSPLHF